These 17 T cell receptor beta chains were all obtained from the same sample, sequenced in a study of HIV-infected patients and healthy controls. The repertoire came from unfractionated whole blood and reflected all unsorted peripheral T cells. cDNA was made from 500 ng RNA using alpha and beta constant primers. Each of the alpha and beta chains got its own library through chain-specific third strand synthesis with indices. TCRdb reanalysed the 5' RACE reads using MiXCR and keeps one entry per CDR3 protein. The sample consists of about 11,000 distinct CDR3 sequences, 5% to 5.5% of them appearing once. Material for sequencing was blood. The receptor set was obtained from an adult in good health.

This clonotype was detected many times. This chain links TRBV20-1 with TRBJ1-2; a possible D gene is TRBD1 (5 bases). Germline assignment: CDR1 DFQATT and CDR2 SNEGSKA (reference sequence). This CDR3 comprises 15 residues. The germline V and J ends were trimmed by 5 bases and 4 bases, with 20 bases remaining between them. In DNA form, the CDR3 reads TGCAGTGCTTCATCAGCGACAGCCTCCGTCTATGGCTACACCTTC. Its translation: CSASSATASVYGYTF.

This clonotype was picked up many times. The chain carries TRBV5-1 and TRBJ2-7, with 10 bases identical to TRBD1. This CDR3 comprises 15 residues. Germline loops: CDR1 SGHRS, CDR2 YFSETQ. V shed 3 bases and J 2 bases; nucleotides not matched to a gene: 5. CDR3 sequence reads: CASSSTGGLPYEQYF. In DNA, the CDR3 is TGCGCCAGCAGCTCGACAGGGGGCCTACCCTACGAGCAGTACTTC.

This clonotype was observed a handful of times. The rearrangement joins TRBV13 to TRBJ2-7; 8 positions match TRBD2. The CDR3 runs to 16 residues. The V gene's germline CDR1 is PRHDT and CDR2 FYEKMQ (reference sequence). The junction had 11 bases not matched to a gene; V was cut back by 5 bases and J by 2 bases. CDR3 coding DNA: TGTGCCAGCAGCCTTACCTGGGGGCGGGAGGCCTACGAGCAGTACTTC. Amino acid sequence: CASSLTWGREAYEQYF.

This clonotype is medium-sized. CDR3 protein: CSVEVDREPDTQYF. The CDR3 nucleotides are TGCAGCGTTGAAGTGGACAGGGAACCAGATACGCAGTATTTT. V usage is TRBV29-1 and J usage is TRBJ2-3; 8 bases are a match to TRBD1. CDR1 SQVTM and CDR2 ANQGSEA come from the germline V gene. The CDR3 is made up of 14 amino acids. The junction had 4 bases not matched to a gene; V was cut back by 1 base and J by 4 bases.

This chain joins TRBV5-1 and TRBJ2-2, with no clear D. CDR1 SGHRS and CDR2 YFSETQ come from the germline V gene. This CDR3 spans 16 amino acids. Trimming took 5 bases from V and 1 from J, leaving 15 bases between them. Here the CDR3 reads CASSPEGRRNTGELFF. The CDR3 DNA reads TGCGCCAGCAGTCCCGAAGGACGGAGGAACACCGGGGAGCTGTTTTTT.

This clonotype is medium-sized in the sample. V and J are TRBV5-6 and TRBJ1-1; D not resolved. This CDR3 spans 16 amino acids. V dropped 0 bases and J dropped 0 bases, with 12 bases sitting between them. Germline CDR1 is SGHDT and CDR2 is YYEEEE. CDR3 bases: TGTGCCAGCAGCTTGGGCGGTAGAGACTTGAACACTGAAGCTTTCTTT. It specifies CASSLGGRDLNTEAFF.

Worth noting for this clonotype: A read error may explain this, as a much larger clone is one base away. Because it lacks the conserved phenylalanine or tryptophan at the end, this CDR3 is likely a read error. The chain carries TRBV7-6 and TRBJ2-7, with TRBD1 matching 7 bases. Germline V CDR1 and CDR2: SGHVS, FNYEAQ. There are 14 residues in the CDR3. J gave up 2 bases and V 1 base, and 2 bases lay outside the gene matches. The CDR3 is CASSLDRGPYEQYL. Written as DNA, the CDR3 is TGTGCCAGCAGCTTAGACAGGGGACCCTACGAGCAGTACCTC.

The rearrangement uses TRBV7-9 and TRBJ1-4; possibly TRBD1 for D (5 bases). This CDR3 region has 16 residues. Trimming removed 0 bases at V and 8 bases at J, with 16 bases between. Germline values: CDR1 SEHNR, CDR2 FQNEAQ (reference sequence). The CDR3 protein is CASSLARQLGGEKLFF. The CDR3 DNA sequence: TGTGCCAGCAGCTTAGCGAGACAGCTGGGCGGGGAAAAACTGTTTTTT. The full variable domain, rest sourced from reference TRBV7-9 and TRBJ1-4, is DTGVSQNPRHKITKRGQNVTFRCDPISEHNRLYWYRQTLGQGPEFLTYFQNEAQLEKSRLLSDRFSAERPKGSFSTLEIQRTEQGDSAMYLCASSLARQLGGEKLFFGSGTQLSVL.

The table lists this clonotype with many counts. The rearrangement uses TRBV20-1 and TRBJ2-3; D possibly corresponds to TRBD2 (6 bases). This CDR3 comprises 13 residues. The V and J ends lost 2 bases and 8 bases respectively, with 14 bases between them. The germline V gene has CDR1 DFQATT and CDR2 SNEGSKA (reference sequence). The CDR3 nucleotides are TGCAGTGCTAGAATGGGACTCTCCGGTACGCAGTATTTT. Amino acid sequence: CSARMGLSGTQYF.

This clonotype is labeled medium-sized. The DNA of the CDR3 is TGTGCCAGCGGGGGGACGCTGGGGGTGAACACTGAAGCTTTCTTT. Amino acid sequence: CASGGTLGVNTEAFF. The V call is TRBV12-3 or TRBV12-4, the J call TRBJ1-1; tentatively, D is TRBD1 (5 bases). The ends were cut back, 8 bases at V and 0 bases at J, with 16 bases in the middle. The CDR3 spans 15 residues.

The rearrangement joins TRBV5-5 to TRBJ2-5; D gene uncertain. The germline V and J ends were trimmed by 1 base and 0 bases, with 7 bases remaining between them. From germline, CDR1 is SGHKS and CDR2 YYEKEE (reference sequence). The CDR3 length is 14 residues. In DNA form, the CDR3 reads TGTGCCAGCAGCTTGAACACCAACCAAGAGACCCAGTACTTC. Translating it yields CASSLNTNQETQYF.

This clonotype was observed at least ten times. The CDR3 sequence is CASSPGDRGLYGNTIYF. CDR3 DNA: TGCGCCAGCAGCCCCGGGGACAGGGGGCTTTATGGAAACACCATATATTTT. The gene calls are TRBV5-1 and TRBJ1-3, with 12 bases aligning to TRBD1. J gave up 3 bases and V 4 bases, and 8 bases lay outside the gene matches. The CDR3 is made up of 17 amino acids. Per germline, CDR1 SGHRS and CDR2 YFSETQ.

This clonotype was recorded at least ten times. The chain carries TRBV19 and TRBJ1-1; D is perhaps TRBD1 (5 bases). The CDR3 is 13 residues long. Between the trimmed V and J ends, which lost 10 bases and 0 bases, there was a span of 12 bases. Germline-derived CDR1 and CDR2 are LNHDA and SQIVND (reference sequence). CDR3 DNA: TGTGCCACCGGAATGGGGGTGAACACTGAAGCTTTCTTT. Protein product: CATGMGVNTEAFF.

In this sample, this clonotype turned up many times. The chain combines TRBV29-1 with TRBJ1-1; 9 bases line up with TRBD1. J gave up 8 bases and V 7 bases, and 2 bases lay outside the gene matches. The CDR3 runs to 10 residues. Per germline, CDR1 SQVTM and CDR2 ANQGSEA. CDR3: CSGGTGEAFF. The CDR3, as DNA: TGCAGCGGGGGGACAGGGGAAGCTTTCTTT.

This clonotype showed up many times. V and J are TRBV7-9 and TRBJ1-6, with D unclear. The V gene's germline CDR1 is SEHNR and CDR2 FQNEAQ (reference sequence). Trimming pared 3 bases from V and 11 bases from J, leaving 14 bases between. The CDR3 covers 14 residues. The CDR3 nucleotides are TGTGCCAGCAGCTTGGGGTCGGGCGGGCCACCCCTCCACTTT. This translates into CASSLGSGGPPLHF.

This clonotype is deemed medium-sized. V gene TRBV3-1 combines with J gene TRBJ1-4; the D gene is possibly TRBD1 (6 bases). The CDR3 extends over 16 amino acids. Germline V gives CDR1 LGHDT, CDR2 YNNKEL (reference sequence). V was pared by 2 bases and J by 8 bases, with 18 bases between. The CDR3 sequence: CASSQNNQGQGEKLFF. CDR3 nucleotides: TGTGCCAGCAGCCAAAACAATCAGGGGCAGGGGGAAAAACTGTTTTTT. Full variable domain (outside the CDR3, taken from reference TRBV3-1 and TRBJ1-4): DTAVSQTPKYLVTQMGNDKSIKCEQNLGHDTMYWYKQDSKKFLKIMFSYNNKELIINETVPNRFSPKSPDKAHLNLHINSLELGDSAVYFCASSQNNQGQGEKLFFGSGTQLSVL.

At least ten counts were recorded for this clonotype. The genes are TRBV10-1 and TRBJ1-5, with D unresolved. This CDR3 comprises 13 residues. Deletions cut 6 bases from V and 5 bases from J, with 11 bases between. Per germline, CDR1 WNHNN and CDR2 SYGVQD (reference sequence). This CDR3 is CASSPGIDQPQHF. The CDR3 coding sequence is TGCGCCAGCAGCCCGGGCATAGATCAGCCCCAGCATTTT.